The next 30 T cell receptor beta chains were all read from a single sample in a study of shared clonotypes between healthy human individuals. This table comes from immunoSEQ multiplex PCR, and its TCRdb copy is limited to in-frame clones, with some not included. Found here are 2,500,000 or so clones, about 92% of them singletons; the top ten hold about 0.13%. Sample: naive CD4+ T cells sorted from blood. Subset given: CD45RA+ positively selected. The receptor source for this set is a man aged 18 to 35 in good health.

The chain couples TRBV29-1 to TRBJ2-2, with TRBD2 matching over 11 bases. The germline V gene has CDR1 SQVTM and CDR2 ANQGSEA. This CDR3 has 19 residues. Trimming at V came to 1 base and at J to 4 bases, leaving 14 bases not matched to a gene. CDR3 in DNA: TGCAGCGTTGAAGGCCGACTAGCGGGGAGAAGATTGTCCACCGGGGAGCTGTTTTTT. Residues: CSVEGRLAGRRLSTGELFF.

The gene calls are TRBV6-5 and TRBJ2-7; 11 nucleotides match TRBD2. The ends lost 6 bases at V and 3 bases at J; junction bases unmatched: 4. The CDR3 length is 14 residues. Germline CDR1 MNHEY, CDR2 SVGAGI. CDR3 loop: CASRPGLAVYEQYF. CDR3 nucleotide sequence: TGTGCCAGCAGGCCGGGACTAGCGGTCTACGAGCAGTACTTC.

In this sample, this clone turned up once. The rearrangement joins TRBV19 to TRBJ1-6; D unclear. The CDR3 covers 13 residues. Per germline, CDR1 LNHDA and CDR2 SQIVND (reference sequence). Trimming left V 8 bases short and J 5 bases short, with 10 bases between. The chain's CDR3 is CASERVDNSPLHF. CDR3 DNA: TGTGCCAGTGAGAGGGTAGATAATTCACCCCTCCACTTT.

The chain is built from TRBV9 and TRBJ2-1; possibly TRBD1 for D (5 bases). V was pared by 1 base and J by 4 bases, with 12 bases between. The CDR3 spans 15 residues. Germline V gene lookup returns CDR1 SGDLS and CDR2 YYNGEE. CDR3 sequence reads: CASSVWGDGYNEQFF. The CDR3, as DNA: TGTGCCAGCAGCGTATGGGGCGATGGATACAATGAGCAGTTCTTC.

This clone was found once. V and J are TRBV6-1 and TRBJ2-7; 10 nucleotides match TRBD1. The germline gives CDR1 MNHNS, CDR2 SASEGT. CDR3 size: 18 residues. After removal of 0 bases from V and 3 bases from J, the junction contained 11 bases not matched to a gene. The CDR3: CASSEARAVGDRGYEQYF. DNA of the CDR3: TGTGCCAGCAGTGAAGCGAGGGCTGTCGGGGACAGGGGCTACGAGCAGTACTTC.

With respect to this clone: Other DNA sequences within the sample encode an identical CDR3. This chain joins TRBV7-2 and TRBJ1-5; TRBD1 agrees at 7 bases. Trimming at V came to 6 bases and at J to 4 bases, leaving 3 bases not matched to a gene. Looked up from germline, CDR1 is SGHTA and CDR2 is FQGNSA. CDR3 size: 13 residues. The CDR3 sequence: CASSQGGNQPQHF. The CDR3 DNA reads TGTGCCAGCAGTCAGGGGGGGAATCAGCCCCAGCATTTT.

This clone occurred once. The chain uses TRBV5-4 and TRBJ2-5, with TRBD1 matching over 7 bases. Germline trimming cut 5 bases from V and 2 bases from J; bases unmatched to any gene: 3. CDR1 and CDR2 from the germline V gene are SGHNT and YYREEE (reference sequence). This CDR3 is 13 amino acids long. The CDR3 nucleotides read TGTGCCAGCAGGAAGGGACAGCAAGAGACCCAGTACTTC. Translated: CASRKGQQETQYF.

Details on this clone: A read error may account for a junction end that differs from germline. The gene calls are TRBV6-1 and TRBJ2-4; the D gene is possibly TRBD1 (6 bases). Germline CDR1 reads MNHNS; CDR2 reads SASEGT. There are 13 residues in the CDR3. The CDR3 sequence is CASSQPSGTFLHF. The DNA of the CDR3 is TGTGCCAGCTCCCAACCTTCCGGGACATTTCTTCACTTC.

The CDR3 region is CASSSPPGRETLHEQFF. The CDR3 DNA follows: TGTGCCAGTAGTAGCCCCCCGGGGCGGGAGACACTCCATGAGCAGTTCTTC. The rearrangement uses TRBV19 and TRBJ2-1, with 7 bases that match TRBD2. The CDR3 is made up of 17 amino acids. Germline trimming cut 4 bases from V and 8 bases from J; bases unmatched to any gene: 17. CDR1 is LNHDA, CDR2 SQIVND, per germline (reference sequence).

This clone was seen just once. This chain joins TRBV9 and TRBJ1-2; no clear D. V dropped 0 bases and J dropped 9 bases, with 12 bases sitting between them. This CDR3 is 13 amino acids long. The germline V gene has CDR1 SGDLS and CDR2 YYNGEE. The CDR3 nucleotides read TGTGCCAGCAGCGTAGATGAGGGCGTAAGCTACACCTTC. It yields the protein CASSVDEGVSYTF. The full variable domain, rest sourced from reference TRBV9 and TRBJ1-2, is DSGVTQTPKHLITATGQRVTLRCSPRSGDLSVYWYQQSLDQGLQFLIQYYNGEERAKGNILERFSAQQFPDLHSELNLSSLELGDSALYFCASSVDEGVSYTFGSGTRLTVV.

A single count supports this clone. This chain joins TRBV30 and TRBJ2-5; 7 bases are shared with TRBD1. J gave up 1 base and V 2 bases, and 7 bases lay outside the gene matches. In germline, CDR1 is GTSNPN, CDR2 SVGIG (reference sequence). The CDR3 sequence is 15 residues long. CDR3 region: CAWSRQGLAQETQYF. CDR3 in DNA: TGTGCCTGGAGTCGACAGGGTTTGGCCCAAGAGACCCAGTACTTC.

Worth noting for this clone: The same CDR3 can be traced to other DNA sequences in this sample. V usage is TRBV11-2 and J usage is TRBJ2-5; 7 bases map to TRBD1. The CDR3 is 14 residues long. V was pared by 4 bases and J by 4 bases, with 6 bases of the junction left unmatched. From germline, CDR1 is SGHAT and CDR2 FQNNGV. For the CDR3, the DNA is TGTGCCAGCAGCTCCGTACAGGGGCGAGAGACCCAGTACTTC. Encoded protein: CASSSVQGRETQYF.

This chain uses TRBV1 with TRBJ2-3; the listed D gene, TRBD2, was not tested against the DNA. TRBV1 represents a pseudogene. The CDR3 is made up of 17 amino acids. The CDR3 protein is CTSSQERPSGVADTQYF. In DNA form, the CDR3 reads TGCACCAGCAGCCAAGAGAGGCCTAGCGGGGTAGCAGATACGCAGTATTTT.

The gene calls are TRBV11-2 and TRBJ2-3; D is unclear. The germline CDR1 and CDR2 sequences are SGHAT and FQNNGV. The CDR3 has 13 residues. Trimming cost V 5 bases and J 4 bases, with 10 bases left between them. CDR3 protein: CASSTRLSDTQYF. The CDR3 nucleotides are TGTGCCAGCAGCACCAGACTGTCAGATACGCAGTATTTT.

This clone showed up just once. The J gene is TRBJ1-5, the V gene TRBV30; 8 positions agree with TRBD1. With V trimmed by 2 bases and J by 4 bases, 4 bases remained unmatched. The CDR3 is 14 amino acids. CDR1 and CDR2 from the germline V gene are GTSNPN and SVGIG (reference sequence). The DNA for the CDR3 is TGTGCCTGGAGTCAGGGGGCCAGAAATCAGCCCCAGCATTTT. It codes for CAWSQGARNQPQHF.

As to this clone: At the DNA level, this CDR3 is encoded by other sequences in the same sample as well. The chain recombines TRBV6-1 with TRBJ2-7; weak D call: TRBD2 (7 bases). The V gene lost 6 bases and the J gene lost 2 bases, with 11 bases spanning the gap. Germline CDR1 is MNHNS and CDR2 is SASEGT. The CDR3 totals 13 residues. CDR3 loop: CASRGAGAYEQYF. CDR3 nucleotide sequence: TGTGCCAGCAGGGGGGCGGGAGCCTACGAGCAGTACTTC.

The V gene is TRBV5-4, the J gene TRBJ2-7; D remains unclear. There are 15 residues in the CDR3. Germline assignment: CDR1 SGHNT and CDR2 YYREEE (reference sequence). V dropped 5 bases and J dropped 0 bases, with 15 bases sitting between them. The CDR3 DNA is TGTGCCAGCAGACGGAAAGGGCTTAGCTCCTACGAGCAGTACTTC. Residues: CASRRKGLSSYEQYF.

The rearrangement joins TRBV18 to TRBJ2-3; D is uncertain. Germline V gene data show CDR1 as KGHSH and CDR2 as LQKENI. V lost 4 bases and J 4 bases, leaving 9 bases between the germline ends. The CDR3 is made up of 13 amino acids. This CDR3 reads CASSLTNPDTQYF. CDR3 nucleotide sequence: TGTGCCAGCTCACTAACTAACCCAGATACGCAGTATTTT.

This chain uses TRBV5-5 with TRBJ2-3, with D perhaps given as TRBD1 or TRBD2 (6 bases each). V was cut by 4 bases and J by 0 bases, with 15 bases left in between. Germline V gene sequence: CDR1 SGHKS, CDR2 YYEKEE (reference sequence). This CDR3 contains 16 residues. CDR3 loop: CASSLKGGLSTDTQYF. CDR3 bases: TGTGCCAGCAGCCTCAAGGGGGGTCTTAGCACAGATACGCAGTATTTT.

The chain combines TRBV5-4 with TRBJ2-5; 8 bases line up with TRBD1. Germline V CDR1 and CDR2: SGHNT, YYREEE (reference sequence). CDR3 length: 14 amino acids. V dropped 3 bases and J dropped 5; count of bases not matched to a gene: 6. The CDR3 spells CASSSATGAETQYF. The CDR3 DNA follows: TGTGCCAGCAGCTCTGCGACAGGGGCGGAGACCCAGTACTTC.

The chain has TRBV20-1 and TRBJ2-7; D ambiguous. Per the germline V gene, CDR1 is DFQATT and CDR2 is SNEGSKA (reference sequence). There are 10 residues in the CDR3. Trimming pared 3 bases from V and 6 bases from J, leaving 6 bases between. CDR3 loop: CSASMTEQYF. The CDR3 DNA is TGCAGTGCTAGTATGACCGAGCAGTACTTC.

The J gene is TRBJ1-2, the V gene TRBV27; tentatively, D is TRBD1 (5 bases). The CDR3 totals 15 residues. The germline gives CDR1 MNHEY, CDR2 SMNVEV (reference sequence). Deletions cut 4 bases from V and 3 bases from J, with 15 bases between. The CDR3 DNA sequence: TGTGCCAGCAGTTCCCCAGGGCAGGGAGACTATGGCTACACCTTC. Translation: CASSSPGQGDYGYTF.

The CDR3 region is CASSYPDTLSYEQYF. CDR3 in DNA: TGTGCCAGCAGTTACCCGGACACGCTCTCCTACGAGCAGTACTTC. The V and J genes are TRBV6-5 and TRBJ2-7, with D perhaps TRBD1 (5 bases). The CDR3 runs 15 residues. Germline V gives CDR1 MNHEY, CDR2 SVGAGI. The V and J ends lost 2 bases and 0 bases respectively, with 11 bases between them.

The CDR3 sequence is CASSLVLASEGEQFF. For the CDR3, the DNA is TGCGCCAGCAGCTTGGTCCTAGCTTCCGAGGGTGAGCAGTTCTTC. The chain couples TRBV5-1 to TRBJ2-1, with D perhaps matching TRBD2 (5 bases). Germline assignment: CDR1 SGHRS and CDR2 YFSETQ. Trimming removed 0 bases at V and 9 bases at J, with 16 bases between. This CDR3 has 15 amino acids. The variable domain in full, with the rest retrieved from reference TRBV5-1 and TRBJ2-1, is KAGVTQTPRYLIKTRGQQVTLSCSPISGHRSVSWYQQTPGQGLQFLFEYFSETQRNKGNFPGRFSGRQFSNSRSEMNVSTLELGDSALYLCASSLVLASEGEQFFGPGTRLTVL.

V and J are TRBV5-4 and TRBJ1-2; D possibly corresponds to TRBD1 (5 bases). Germline CDR1 reads SGHNT; CDR2 reads YYREEE (reference sequence). The V gene lost 2 bases and the J gene lost 3 bases, with 8 bases spanning the gap. This CDR3 region has 13 residues. Written as DNA, the CDR3 is TGTGCCAGCAGCTTCCCAGGGTACTATGGCTACACCTTC. Amino acid sequence: CASSFPGYYGYTF.

This rearrangement joins TRBV15 to TRBJ2-3; no definite D call. Deletions cut 1 base from V and 6 bases from J, with 5 bases between. The CDR3 covers 12 residues. CDR1 LNHNV and CDR2 YYDKDF come from the germline V gene (reference sequence). CDR3 sequence reads: CATSRVADTQYF. The CDR3 DNA reads TGTGCCACCAGCAGAGTGGCCGATACGCAGTATTTT.

The count of this clone is one. The chain employs TRBV10-3 and TRBJ2-7; TRBD1 might be the D (5 bases). The CDR3 is made up of 14 amino acids. Germline V CDR1 and CDR2: ENHRY, SYGVKD. Trimming pared 0 bases from V and 6 bases from J, leaving 12 bases between. CDR3 region: CAISESNRQFEQYF. The CDR3 bases are TGTGCCATCAGTGAGTCGAATCGACAGTTCGAGCAGTACTTC.

The J gene is TRBJ1-5, the V gene TRBV6-5; 9 positions match TRBD1. Germline values: CDR1 MNHEY, CDR2 SVGAGI. CDR3 size: 15 residues. Trimming at V came to 7 bases and at J to 5 bases, leaving 9 bases not matched to a gene. The DNA of the CDR3 is TGTGCCAGCAAGGGACAGGGCCCTCTAGATCAGCCCCAGCATTTT. Its translation is CASKGQGPLDQPQHF.

J is TRBJ1-1 and V is TRBV5-4, with 10 bases lining up with TRBD1. With 0 bases clipped from V and 5 bases from J, the junction kept 7 bases outside the gene matches. This CDR3 spans 16 amino acids. The germline CDR1 and CDR2 sequences are SGHNT and YYREEE (reference sequence). DNA of the CDR3: TGTGCCAGCAGCTTGGAGAGGGACAGGGGTAGAACTGAAGCTTTCTTT. Translation: CASSLERDRGRTEAFF.

Only one count was recorded for this clone. The chain combines TRBV6-1 with TRBJ1-1; 8 bases match TRBD1. CDR1 and CDR2 from the germline V gene are MNHNS and SASEGT. The CDR3 contains 14 residues. Trimming cost V 5 bases and J 2 bases; bases outside gene matches: 4. The CDR3 sequence is CASSSTGANTEAFF. The CDR3 DNA reads TGTGCCAGCAGTTCGACAGGGGCCAACACTGAAGCTTTCTTT.